This is a list of T cell receptor beta chains from one sample in a study of control samples from healthy donors and cancer patients. Repertoires were generated with immunoSEQ multiplex PCR, while TCRdb's copy carries only in-frame clones and drops some. Seen here are fewer than 110,000 clones, around 88% observed once, and the top ten hold 15% to 20%. The sample comprised PBMCs. All receptors derive from a man in his 60s with lung cancer. The CDR3 runs from the conserved cysteine through the conserved F or W. A D gene is named only where the DNA matches it firmly. Where a row states a size, it is once, few, many or the class of an expanded clone; other rows omit it.

clone_size: -; v_call: TRBV6-5; d_call: -; j_call: TRBJ1-6; cdr3_aa: CASSPGQNSPLHF; cdr3_nt: TGTGCCAGCAGCCCCGGACAAAATTCACCCCTCCACTTT
clone_size: once; v_call: TRBV18; d_call: TRBD1; j_call: TRBJ1-1; cdr3_aa: CASSPFGTENTEAFF; cdr3_nt: TGTGCCAGCTCACCATTCGGGACAGAGAACACTGAAGCTTTCTTT
clone_size: -; v_call: TRBV20-1; d_call: TRBD1; j_call: TRBJ2-7; cdr3_aa: CSASRTGGSGEQYF; cdr3_nt: TGCAGTGCTAGTAGGACAGGGGGCTCGGGCGAGCAGTACTTC
clone_size: once; v_call: TRBV5-6; d_call: -; j_call: TRBJ1-4; cdr3_aa: CASSSDRNEKLFF; cdr3_nt: TGTGCCAGCAGCTCAGATCGGAATGAAAAACTGTTTTTT
clone_size: -; v_call: TRBV6-6; d_call: -; j_call: TRBJ1-4; cdr3_aa: CASSYSRGTNEKLFF; cdr3_nt: TGTGCCAGCAGTTACTCGAGAGGGACTAATGAAAAACTGTTTTTT
clone_size: -; v_call: TRBV30; d_call: -; j_call: TRBJ2-3; cdr3_aa: CAWSLGVGSTDTQYF; cdr3_nt: TGTGCCTGGAGTTTGGGGGTTGGTAGCACAGATACGCAGTATTTT
clone_size: -; v_call: TRBV7-9; d_call: -; j_call: TRBJ1-5; cdr3_aa: CASSSSGNRASNQPQHF; cdr3_nt: TGTGCCAGCAGCTCATCCGGCAACAGGGCTAGCAATCAGCCCCAGCATTTT
clone_size: -; v_call: TRBV5-1; d_call: TRBD1; j_call: TRBJ1-5; cdr3_aa: CASSPGTGAVQPQHF; cdr3_nt: TGCGCCAGCAGCCCCGGGACAGGGGCGGTACAGCCCCAGCATTTT
clone_size: -; v_call: TRBV30; d_call: -; j_call: TRBJ1-3; cdr3_aa: CAWSVGARSSGNTIYF; cdr3_nt: TGTGCCTGGAGTGTTGGGGCCAGGAGCTCTGGAAACACCATATATTTT
clone_size: -; v_call: TRBV6-5; d_call: TRBD2; j_call: TRBJ2-5; cdr3_aa: CASSYQRGVQETQYF; cdr3_nt: TGTGCCAGCAGTTACCAGCGGGGGGTTCAAGAGACCCAGTACTTC
clone_size: -; v_call: TRBV11-3; d_call: -; j_call: TRBJ2-3; cdr3_aa: CASSSYETDPGQYF; cdr3_nt: TGTGCCAGCAGCTCTTACGAAACGGACCCCGGACAGTATTTT
clone_size: -; v_call: TRBV5-1; d_call: -; j_call: TRBJ1-2; cdr3_aa: CASSADVGYGYTF; cdr3_nt: TGCGCCAGCAGCGCGGACGTAGGCTATGGCTACACCTTC
clone_size: -; v_call: TRBV3-1/TRBV3-2; d_call: -; j_call: TRBJ1-2; cdr3_aa: CASSQGGLVVRTHGYTF; cdr3_nt: TGTGCCAGCAGCCAAGGTGGTTTAGTGGTCAGGACTCATGGCTACACCTTC
clone_size: -; v_call: TRBV27; d_call: -; j_call: TRBJ1-6; cdr3_aa: CASSLGDPRYSPLHF; cdr3_nt: TGTGCCAGCAGTTTGGGGGACCCCCGTTATTCACCCCTCCACTTT
clone_size: -; v_call: TRBV5-6; d_call: TRBD2; j_call: TRBJ2-4; cdr3_aa: CVSSLIPASGGTAKNIQYF; cdr3_nt: TGTGTCAGCAGCTTGATCCCGGCTAGCGGGGGGACAGCCAAAAACATTCAGTACTTC
clone_size: -; v_call: TRBV5-8; d_call: -; j_call: TRBJ2-1; cdr3_aa: CASSFPGQGYNEQFF; cdr3_nt: TGTGCCAGCAGCTTCCCCGGGCAGGGTTACAATGAGCAGTTCTTC
clone_size: -; v_call: TRBV9; d_call: TRBD2; j_call: TRBJ2-1; cdr3_aa: CASSVGAGASYNEQFF; cdr3_nt: TGTGCCAGCAGCGTTGGAGCGGGGGCCTCCTACAATGAGCAGTTCTTC
clone_size: medium-sized; v_call: TRBV6-5; d_call: TRBD1; j_call: TRBJ1-1; cdr3_aa: CASNRQGSTEAFF; cdr3_nt: TGTGCCAGCAATCGACAGGGGAGCACTGAAGCTTTCTTT
clone_size: -; v_call: TRBV7-3; d_call: -; j_call: TRBJ2-5; cdr3_aa: CASSLQGSETQYF; cdr3_nt: TGTGCCAGCAGCTTACAGGGCTCGGAGACCCAGTACTTC
clone_size: -; v_call: TRBV4-1; d_call: TRBD1; j_call: TRBJ2-7; cdr3_aa: CASSRDRGTYEQYF; cdr3_nt: TGCGCCAGCAGCCGGGACAGGGGAACCTACGAGCAGTACTTC
clone_size: -; v_call: TRBV7-3; d_call: -; j_call: TRBJ2-3; cdr3_aa: CASSLQAISTDTQYF; cdr3_nt: TGTGCCAGCAGCTTACAAGCCATCAGCACAGATACGCAGTATTTT
clone_size: -; v_call: TRBV30; d_call: -; j_call: TRBJ1-3; cdr3_aa: CAWSIGTGGSGNTIYF; cdr3_nt: TGTGCCTGGAGTATTGGTACCGGGGGGTCTGGAAACACCATATATTTT
clone_size: -; v_call: TRBV27; d_call: TRBD1; j_call: TRBJ2-1; cdr3_aa: CASSLKGQGAVNEQFF; cdr3_nt: TGTGCCAGCAGTTTAAAGGGACAGGGGGCAGTCAATGAGCAGTTCTTC
clone_size: -; v_call: TRBV10-3; d_call: -; j_call: TRBJ1-2; cdr3_aa: CAISESSAPNYGYTF; cdr3_nt: TGTGCCATCAGTGAGTCCTCGGCGCCTAACTATGGCTACACCTTC
clone_size: once; v_call: TRBV2; d_call: -; j_call: TRBJ1-5; cdr3_aa: CASSDTGGGGQPQHF; cdr3_nt: TGTGCCAGCAGTGATACCGGGGGAGGGGGTCAGCCCCAGCATTTT
clone_size: -; v_call: TRBV27; d_call: TRBD2; j_call: TRBJ2-2; cdr3_aa: CASRGLGFTGELFF; cdr3_nt: TGTGCCAGCAGGGGACTAGGTTTCACCGGGGAGCTGTTTTTT
clone_size: -; v_call: TRBV30; d_call: -; j_call: TRBJ1-1; cdr3_aa: CAWSVAGSTEAFF; cdr3_nt: TGTGCCTGGAGTGTAGCAGGGAGCACTGAAGCTTTCTTT
clone_size: -; v_call: TRBV24-1; d_call: TRBD1; j_call: TRBJ2-3; cdr3_aa: CATSDNRPGQGATDTQYF; cdr3_nt: TGTGCCACCAGTGACAATCGACCGGGACAGGGGGCAACAGATACGCAGTATTTT
clone_size: -; v_call: TRBV19; d_call: TRBD1; j_call: TRBJ2-1; cdr3_aa: CASSPAGGPHEQFF; cdr3_nt: TGTGCCAGTAGCCCCGCAGGGGGCCCGCATGAGCAGTTCTTC
clone_size: -; v_call: TRBV7-9; d_call: -; j_call: TRBJ2-5; cdr3_aa: CASSRRTANQETQYF; cdr3_nt: TGTGCCAGCAGCCGGAGGACCGCTAACCAAGAGACCCAGTACTTC
clone_size: -; v_call: TRBV29-1; d_call: -; j_call: TRBJ1-2; cdr3_aa: CSATVGANYGYTF; cdr3_nt: TGCAGCGCGACTGTGGGAGCTAACTATGGCTACACCTTC
clone_size: -; v_call: TRBV5-1; d_call: -; j_call: TRBJ2-1; cdr3_aa: CASSFYDEQFF; cdr3_nt: TGCGCCAGCAGCTTCTACGATGAGCAGTTCTTC
clone_size: -; v_call: TRBV6-6; d_call: -; j_call: TRBJ1-4; cdr3_aa: CASSYSNYQTGQLFF; cdr3_nt: TGTGCCAGCAGTTACTCGAATTATCAGACGGGCCAACTGTTTTTT
clone_size: -; v_call: TRBV30; d_call: TRBD2; j_call: TRBJ2-5; cdr3_aa: CAWSVTREAGNQETQYF; cdr3_nt: TGTGCCTGGAGTGTAACACGTGAAGCGGGGAACCAAGAGACCCAGTACTTC
clone_size: -; v_call: TRBV6-6; d_call: TRBD1; j_call: TRBJ1-1; cdr3_aa: CVPLRGRRAEAFF; cdr3_nt: TGTGTCCCCCTCAGGGGGCGGCGCGCTGAAGCTTTCTTT
clone_size: -; v_call: TRBV5-1; d_call: TRBD1; j_call: TRBJ2-1; cdr3_aa: CASSLGQADSNEQFF; cdr3_nt: TGCGCCAGCAGCTTAGGACAGGCAGACAGCAATGAGCAGTTCTTC
clone_size: -; v_call: TRBV9; d_call: -; j_call: TRBJ2-3; cdr3_aa: CASSVGGFPDTQYF; cdr3_nt: TGTGCCAGCAGCGTAGGGGGTTTCCCAGATACGCAGTATTTT
clone_size: -; v_call: TRBV9; d_call: -; j_call: TRBJ2-7; cdr3_aa: CASSRTGTVSSYEQYF; cdr3_nt: TGTGCCAGCAGCCGTACCGGGACGGTAAGCTCCTACGAGCAGTACTTC
clone_size: -; v_call: TRBV5-6; d_call: TRBD1; j_call: TRBJ1-2; cdr3_aa: CASSSLTGGIGYTF; cdr3_nt: TGTGCCAGCAGCTCCCTAACAGGGGGAATTGGCTACACCTTC
clone_size: -; v_call: TRBV6-4; d_call: -; j_call: TRBJ1-2; cdr3_aa: CASRKEEIPNYGYTF; cdr3_nt: TGTGCCAGCAGGAAAGAGGAGATACCTAACTATGGCTACACCTTC
clone_size: -; v_call: TRBV6-5; d_call: -; j_call: TRBJ2-7; cdr3_aa: CASSYSNRYEQYF; cdr3_nt: TGTGCCAGCAGTTACTCGAACCGCTACGAGCAGTACTTC
clone_size: -; v_call: TRBV12-3/TRBV12-4; d_call: -; j_call: TRBJ2-2; cdr3_aa: CARDGELFF; cdr3_nt: TGTGCCCGAGACGGGGAGCTGTTTTTT
clone_size: -; v_call: TRBV9; d_call: TRBD1; j_call: TRBJ1-2; cdr3_aa: CASSATGTGYGYTF; cdr3_nt: TGTGCCAGCAGCGCGACCGGGACAGGGTATGGCTACACCTTC
clone_size: -; v_call: TRBV14; d_call: -; j_call: TRBJ1-1; cdr3_aa: CASSQASQHTEAFF; cdr3_nt: TGTGCCAGCAGCCAAGCAAGCCAGCACACTGAAGCTTTCTTT
clone_size: -; v_call: TRBV29-1; d_call: -; j_call: TRBJ1-2; cdr3_aa: CSVEYSRYGYTF; cdr3_nt: TGCAGCGTTGAATACTCACGTTATGGCTACACCTTC
clone_size: -; v_call: TRBV7-3; d_call: TRBD1; j_call: TRBJ2-5; cdr3_aa: CASSFGTGRETQYF; cdr3_nt: TGTGCCAGCAGCTTCGGGACAGGGAGGGAGACCCAGTACTTC
clone_size: -; v_call: TRBV7-9; d_call: TRBD1; j_call: TRBJ1-2; cdr3_aa: CASSLANRQGGNGYTF; cdr3_nt: TGTGCCAGCAGCTTAGCGAATCGACAGGGGGGAAATGGCTACACCTTC
clone_size: once; v_call: TRBV6-5; d_call: TRBD2; j_call: TRBJ2-3; cdr3_aa: CASSYGRGGHFDTQYF; cdr3_nt: TGTGCCAGCAGTTACGGGCGGGGGGGGCACTTTGATACGCAGTATTTT
clone_size: -; v_call: TRBV7-2; d_call: -; j_call: TRBJ1-1; cdr3_aa: CASSLGVGLTTEAFF; cdr3_nt: TGTGCCAGCAGCTTAGGGGTAGGGTTAACCACTGAAGCTTTCTTT
clone_size: -; v_call: TRBV4-2; d_call: -; j_call: TRBJ1-2; cdr3_aa: CASSQDIRTSGGGYTF; cdr3_nt: TGTGCCAGCAGCCAAGATATACGGACGTCGGGAGGCGGCTACACCTTC
clone_size: -; v_call: TRBV5-1; d_call: -; j_call: TRBJ1-2; cdr3_aa: CASSRAQANYGYTF; cdr3_nt: TGCGCCAGCAGCCGGGCCCAAGCCAACTATGGCTACACCTTC
clone_size: -; v_call: TRBV9; d_call: -; j_call: TRBJ1-1; cdr3_aa: CASSVLTGDGEGNTEAFF; cdr3_nt: TGTGCCAGCAGCGTCCTAACGGGGGACGGGGAGGGTAACACTGAAGCTTTCTTT
clone_size: -; v_call: TRBV25-1; d_call: -; j_call: TRBJ2-2; cdr3_aa: CASSVWLTGELFF; cdr3_nt: TGTGCCAGCAGTGTTTGGTTAACCGGGGAGCTGTTTTTT
clone_size: -; v_call: TRBV6-5; d_call: TRBD1; j_call: TRBJ1-1; cdr3_aa: CASRAGQGNTEAFF; cdr3_nt: TGTGCCAGCAGAGCGGGACAGGGGAACACTGAAGCTTTCTTT
clone_size: -; v_call: TRBV11-2; d_call: -; j_call: TRBJ2-7; cdr3_aa: CASSLAGGPDGEQYF; cdr3_nt: TGTGCCAGCAGCTTAGCCGGGGGACCTGATGGCGAGCAGTACTTC
clone_size: -; v_call: TRBV6-5; d_call: TRBD1; j_call: TRBJ2-1; cdr3_aa: CASRIGQVVYNEQFF; cdr3_nt: TGTGCCAGCAGGATTGGACAGGTAGTGTACAATGAGCAGTTCTTC
clone_size: -; v_call: TRBV4-1; d_call: -; j_call: TRBJ2-2; cdr3_aa: CASQPIINTGELFF; cdr3_nt: TGCGCCAGCCAGCCTATTATTAACACCGGGGAGCTGTTTTTT
clone_size: -; v_call: TRBV6-1; d_call: -; j_call: TRBJ1-5; cdr3_aa: CASSGEWGTSNQPQHF; cdr3_nt: TGTGCCAGCAGTGGGGAGTGGGGGACTAGCAATCAGCCCCAGCATTTT
clone_size: -; v_call: TRBV9; d_call: -; j_call: TRBJ1-2; cdr3_aa: CASSVGLPGPGNSYGYTF; cdr3_nt: TGTGCCAGCAGCGTGGGCCTCCCTGGACCCGGGAATAGCTATGGCTACACCTTC
clone_size: -; v_call: TRBV29-1; d_call: TRBD1; j_call: TRBJ2-5; cdr3_aa: CSAPGTGYGGQETQYF; cdr3_nt: TGCAGCGCCCCCGGGACAGGGTACGGGGGCCAAGAGACCCAGTACTTC